These 10 T cell receptor beta chains originate from one sample sequenced in a study of graft-versus-host responses after intestinal transplantation. The antigens for these receptors are not known. Assay used: immunoSEQ multiplex PCR; TCRdb lists only in-frame clones, some missing. The data contain fewer than 60,000 clones, approximately 84% of them singletons. This specimen consisted of unstimulated CD4+ T cells sorted from spleen or lymph node cells, obtained before transplant. Receptors originate from a human donor who was the organ donor for an intestinal transplant.

This chain links TRBV11-2 with TRBJ1-1; D not resolved. Trimming took 4 bases from V and 0 from J, leaving 12 bases between them. Per the germline V gene, CDR1 is SGHAT and CDR2 is FQNNGV. The CDR3 length is 15 residues. For the CDR3, the DNA is TGTGCCAGCAGCTCTCACAGCAAAATGAACACTGAAGCTTTCTTT. It codes for CASSSHSKMNTEAFF. The variable domain in full, completed from reference TRBV11-2 and TRBJ1-1, reads EAGVAQSPRYKIIEKRQSVAFWCNPISGHATLYWYQQILGQGPKLLIQFQNNGVVDDSQLPKDRFSAERLKGVDSTLKIQPAKLEDSAVYLCASSSHSKMNTEAFFGQGTRLTVV.

The rearrangement uses TRBV7-9 and TRBJ2-2, with D perhaps matching TRBD1 (6 bases). The CDR3 is made up of 15 amino acids. Trimming took 5 bases from V and 0 from J, leaving 10 bases between them. CDR1 SEHNR and CDR2 FQNEAQ come from the germline V gene (reference sequence). The CDR3 sequence: CASSRTATNTGELFF. In DNA, the CDR3 is TGTGCCAGCAGCCGGACAGCCACGAACACCGGGGAGCTGTTTTTT.

V is TRBV5-6 and J is TRBJ2-5; 12 nucleotides agree with TRBD2. With V trimmed by 4 bases and J by 4 bases, 11 bases remained unmatched. The V gene's germline CDR1 is SGHDT and CDR2 YYEEEE. The CDR3 sequence is 17 residues long. CDR3 nucleotide sequence: TGTGCCAGCAGCCCGCGGACTAGCGGGGAAGAGAGAGAGACCCAGTACTTC. It translates to CASSPRTSGEERETQYF.

This chain links TRBV4-3 with TRBJ2-7; D possibly uses TRBD1 or TRBD2 (7 bases each). The V gene's germline CDR1 is LGHNA and CDR2 YSLEER. The V gene lost 1 base and the J gene lost 4 bases, with 14 bases spanning the gap. This CDR3 is 15 amino acids long. The DNA for the CDR3 is TGCGCCAGCAGCCAAGTAGGCAGGGGGGGATACGAGCAGTACTTC. Its translation: CASSQVGRGGYEQYF.

This clone was recorded once. The chain employs TRBV11-3 and TRBJ2-3; D ambiguous. CDR3 length equals 16 residues. Looked up from germline, CDR1 is SGHNT and CDR2 is YENEEA. V was trimmed by 0 bases and J by 11 bases, leaving 21 bases between them. CDR3 in amino acids: CASSLERPNFVWGQYF. As DNA, the CDR3 is TGTGCCAGCAGCTTAGAGCGACCCAACTTCGTTTGGGGGCAGTATTTT. Using reference TRBV11-3 and TRBJ2-3 for the parts outside the CDR3, the full variable domain is EAGVVQSPRYKIIEKKQPVAFWCNPISGHNTLYWYLQNLGQGPELLIRYENEEAVDDSQLPKDRFSAERLKGVDSTLKIQPAELGDSAVYLCASSLERPNFVWGQYFGPGTRLTVL.

The rearrangement joins TRBV7-2 to TRBJ1-2, with D hard to call. V lost 2 bases, J lost 2 bases, and 3 bases lay in between. The germline gives CDR1 SGHTA, CDR2 FQGNSA. There are 12 residues in the CDR3. In nucleotides, the CDR3 is TGTGCCAGCAGCTTAACAAACTATGGCTACACCTTC. This encodes CASSLTNYGYTF. The variable domain in full, with the rest retrieved from reference TRBV7-2 and TRBJ1-2, is GAGVSQSPSNKVTEKGKDVELRCDPISGHTALYWYRQSLGQGLEFLIYFQGNSAPDKSGLPSDRFSAERTGGSVSTLTIQRTQQEDSAVYLCASSLTNYGYTFGSGTRLTVV.

This chain joins TRBV11-2 and TRBJ2-3, with 10 bases aligning to TRBD2. CDR1 SGHAT and CDR2 FQNNGV come from the germline V gene. Trimming cost V 4 bases and J 2 bases; bases outside gene matches: 6. CDR3 length: 16 amino acids. CDR3 loop: CASSSLSGGFTDTQYF. The CDR3 DNA follows: TGTGCCAGCAGCTCCCTTAGCGGGGGGTTCACAGATACGCAGTATTTT.

The chain joins TRBV5-6 to TRBJ2-1; perhaps TRBD2 as D (5 bases). Germline V lookup: CDR1 SGHDT, CDR2 YYEEEE. Trimming shortened V by 0 bases and J by 4 bases, and 17 bases separated the two germline ends. The CDR3 spans 17 residues. The CDR3 sequence is CASSLAEGVEGYNEQFF. The CDR3 DNA reads as TGTGCCAGCAGCTTGGCCGAGGGCGTCGAAGGGTACAATGAGCAGTTCTTC.

This sequence joins TRBV15 and TRBJ2-3; 7 bases map to TRBD1. The CDR3 spans 14 residues. From germline, CDR1 is LNHNV and CDR2 YYDKDF (reference sequence). After removal of 3 bases from V and 6 bases from J, the junction contained 6 bases not matched to a gene. The CDR3 DNA reads TGTGCCACCAGCAGTCGGACAGGTTGGGATACGCAGTATTTT. Its translation: CATSSRTGWDTQYF.

The V and J genes are TRBV5-1 and TRBJ2-5; 7 nucleotides match TRBD1. Germline assignment: CDR1 SGHRS and CDR2 YFSETQ. Unmatched junction bases numbered 8, after V lost 3 bases and J lost 0 bases. This CDR3 contains 16 residues. In DNA form, the CDR3 reads TGCGCCAGCAGCTGGGGAGAGAGGGGGCACCAAGAGACCCAGTACTTC. Translated, it gives CASSWGERGHQETQYF.